This T cell receptor (beta chain) is drawn from a study of tumor-infiltrating lymphocytes in primary liver carcinoma. Bulk tissue was left unsorted, and RNA and DNA were co-extracted from 20-30 mg of it. V lost 7 bases and J lost 4; bases outside the gene matches: 8. From germline, CDR1 is SGHVS and CDR2 FQNEAQ. This CDR3 is built from 15 residues. The template, approximately 500 ng total RNA, yielded TCR beta cDNA made with a constant-region primer. Slightly modified ARM-PCR, run as three nested multiplex PCR rounds, produced the TCR beta libraries. A C-beta reverse primer was combined with TRBV1-TRBV30 forward primers in the first two PCR rounds, and each round had approximately 10 cycles. TCRdb re-analysed the multiplex PCR reads in MiXCR, keeping a single row per CDR3 protein. The table includes 84,000 or so distinct CDR3 sequences, around 70% detected once.

This TCR came from a middle-aged man with primary liver carcinoma and hepatitis B virus infection. What was sequenced was liver tumor tissue from sampling region 1. The subset denotes: tumor region T1, superior pole. V gene TRBV7-8 combines with J gene TRBJ2-7, with 12 bases fitting TRBD1. In nucleotides, the CDR3 is TGTGCCAGCAACTCGGGACAGGGGGCTCAGTACGAGCAGTACTTC. It translates to CASNSGQGAQYEQYF.